The text below deals with one T cell receptor beta chain. 60 Vbeta and 13 Jbeta primers were used in PCR. Clones were read by immunoSEQ multiplex PCR, and TCRdb kept only the in-frame ones, dropping some. The data hold about 98,000 clones, with about 70% observed a single time. Germline CDR1 is SGHNT and CDR2 is YYREEE (reference sequence). This CDR3 has 19 residues. Germline trimming cut 4 bases from V and 6 bases from J; bases unmatched to any gene: 22. This entry belongs to a study of cytomegalovirus exposure and HLA in healthy donors. The chain is built from TRBV5-4 and TRBJ1-2, with 9 bases fitting TRBD1. The clonotype originates from a female donor in good health and CMV-seronegative. Sequencing used PBMCs. CDR3 sequence (DNA): TGTGCCAGCAGCCCCCGTGGGGACAGGGTCCTTGGGCCGGTCCATGGCTACACCTTC. As protein: CASSPRGDRVLGPVHGYTF.